The rows below give T cell receptor beta chains drawn from one sample of a study of T cell responses to AZD1222 COVID-19 vaccine. Assay used: immunoSEQ multiplex PCR; TCRdb lists only in-frame clones, some missing. The sample lists approximately 210,000 clones; 94% were seen once. The sample here was peripheral blood, taken 28 days after the second dose of the MenACWY control vaccine. These TCRs come from an adult who received the MenACWY meningococcal vaccine as a control. CDR3s include the opening cysteine and the closing phenylalanine or tryptophan. Fields, in order: V gene, D gene, CDR3 length, J gene, clone size, CDR3 DNA, CDR3 protein. D genes are given only for firm matches. Only part of the rows carry a size: once, few, many, or a class if the clone is expanded.

V gene: TRBV14; D gene: -; CDR3 length: 12; J gene: TRBJ1-2; clone size: -; CDR3 DNA: TGTGCCAGCAGCCCGAATAACTATGGCTACACCTTC; CDR3 protein: CASSPNNYGYTF
V gene: TRBV5-8; D gene: TRBD1; CDR3 length: 15; J gene: TRBJ2-5; clone size: -; CDR3 DNA: TGTGCCAGCAGCTTGGGACAGGGATTAAAGGAGACCCAGTACTTC; CDR3 protein: CASSLGQGLKETQYF
V gene: TRBV12-5; D gene: -; CDR3 length: 18; J gene: TRBJ2-1; clone size: few; CDR3 DNA: TGTGCTAGTGGTTTAATCCCGGGGGCCGACTTGGGCTACAATGAGCAGTTCTTC; CDR3 protein: CASGLIPGADLGYNEQFF
V gene: TRBV6-5; D gene: TRBD1; CDR3 length: 14; J gene: TRBJ2-2; clone size: -; CDR3 DNA: TGTGCCAGCCCAAGGACAGGGGGGGCCGGGGAGCTGTTTTTT; CDR3 protein: CASPRTGGAGELFF
V gene: TRBV6-5; D gene: TRBD2; CDR3 length: 14; J gene: TRBJ2-3; clone size: -; CDR3 DNA: TGTGCCAGCACTAGCGGGAGGGACACAGATACGCAGTATTTT; CDR3 protein: CASTSGRDTDTQYF
V gene: TRBV7-3; D gene: -; CDR3 length: 15; J gene: TRBJ1-6; clone size: -; CDR3 DNA: TGTGCCAGCAGCTTAGAAGGGGGGCGAAATTCACCCCTCCACTTT; CDR3 protein: CASSLEGGRNSPLHF
V gene: TRBV3-1/TRBV3-2; D gene: -; CDR3 length: 13; J gene: TRBJ2-4; clone size: -; CDR3 DNA: TGTGCCAGCAGCCAGGCAAGGGGAGACATTCAGTACTTC; CDR3 protein: CASSQARGDIQYF
V gene: TRBV7-6; D gene: TRBD2; CDR3 length: 15; J gene: TRBJ2-7; clone size: -; CDR3 DNA: TGTGCCAGCAGCTTAGGGAGCGCGGGAGCAAAGGAGCAGTACTTC; CDR3 protein: CASSLGSAGAKEQYF
V gene: TRBV25-1; D gene: TRBD1; CDR3 length: 17; J gene: TRBJ2-5; clone size: -; CDR3 DNA: TGTGCCAGCAGTGGTAGACCGGGACAGGGGGCTCGGGAGACCCAGTACTTC; CDR3 protein: CASSGRPGQGARETQYF
V gene: TRBV7-2; D gene: TRBD1; CDR3 length: 18; J gene: TRBJ1-6; clone size: -; CDR3 DNA: TGTGCCAGCAGCTTAAATATCATTTTGGGACAGGGAGGATCACCCCTCCACTTT; CDR3 protein: CASSLNIILGQGGSPLHF
V gene: TRBV6-5; D gene: -; CDR3 length: 15; J gene: TRBJ1-1; clone size: -; CDR3 DNA: TGTGCCAGCAGTTTCGCACCTCTGGGGAACACTGAAGCTTTCTTT; CDR3 protein: CASSFAPLGNTEAFF
V gene: TRBV6-5; D gene: TRBD1; CDR3 length: 16; J gene: TRBJ2-5; clone size: once; CDR3 DNA: TGTGCCAGCAGTTACAGGCAAGGGACAGGGAGAGAGACCCAGTACTTC; CDR3 protein: CASSYRQGTGRETQYF
V gene: TRBV6-5; D gene: TRBD1; CDR3 length: 14; J gene: TRBJ2-1; clone size: -; CDR3 DNA: TGTGCCAGCAGTACCGGGGACAGCTACAATGAGCAGTTCTTC; CDR3 protein: CASSTGDSYNEQFF
V gene: TRBV20-1; D gene: -; CDR3 length: 16; J gene: TRBJ1-5; clone size: -; CDR3 DNA: TGCAGTGCTAGTAGGGCACGGACAGTGCGTAATCAGCCCCAGCATTTT; CDR3 protein: CSASRARTVRNQPQHF
V gene: TRBV6-5; D gene: -; CDR3 length: 13; J gene: TRBJ1-5; clone size: -; CDR3 DNA: TGTGCCAGCAGTTTTGGATCCAATCAGCCCCAGCATTTT; CDR3 protein: CASSFGSNQPQHF
V gene: TRBV5-1; D gene: -; CDR3 length: 14; J gene: TRBJ2-6; clone size: -; CDR3 DNA: TGCGCCAGCAGCGTTGACTCTGGGGCCAACGTCCTGACTTTC; CDR3 protein: CASSVDSGANVLTF
V gene: TRBV28; D gene: -; CDR3 length: 16; J gene: TRBJ1-3; clone size: -; CDR3 DNA: TGTGCCAGCACGTCTCTTGCGGGCGCCTCTGGAAACACCATATATTTT; CDR3 protein: CASTSLAGASGNTIYF
V gene: TRBV19; D gene: -; CDR3 length: 15; J gene: TRBJ2-1; clone size: -; CDR3 DNA: TGTGCCAGTAACGTAGACAGGAGCTCCTACAATGAGCAGTTCTTC; CDR3 protein: CASNVDRSSYNEQFF
V gene: TRBV13; D gene: TRBD1; CDR3 length: 14; J gene: TRBJ1-2; clone size: -; CDR3 DNA: TGTGCCAGCAGCTACTGGGACAGGGACTATGGCTACACCTTC; CDR3 protein: CASSYWDRDYGYTF
V gene: TRBV19; D gene: -; CDR3 length: 14; J gene: TRBJ1-5; clone size: once; CDR3 DNA: TGTGCCAGTAGCCCAGGGACCAGAGCTCAGCCCCAGCATTTT; CDR3 protein: CASSPGTRAQPQHF
V gene: TRBV28; D gene: -; CDR3 length: 13; J gene: TRBJ1-6; clone size: once; CDR3 DNA: TGTGCCAGCAGTTTTCTTAAGAATTCACCCCTCCACTTT; CDR3 protein: CASSFLKNSPLHF
V gene: TRBV4-1; D gene: TRBD2; CDR3 length: 16; J gene: TRBJ2-7; clone size: -; CDR3 DNA: TGCGCCAGCAGCCAACAAACTAGCGGGTACTCCTACGAGCAGTACTTC; CDR3 protein: CASSQQTSGYSYEQYF
V gene: TRBV6-5; D gene: -; CDR3 length: 15; J gene: TRBJ2-3; clone size: -; CDR3 DNA: TGTGCCAGCAGTTACTCGGAACAGCGCACAGATACGCAGTATTTT; CDR3 protein: CASSYSEQRTDTQYF
V gene: TRBV14; D gene: -; CDR3 length: 13; J gene: TRBJ2-7; clone size: once; CDR3 DNA: TGTGCCAGCAGCCAAGTAGGGATCTACGAGCAGTACTTC; CDR3 protein: CASSQVGIYEQYF
V gene: TRBV5-4; D gene: -; CDR3 length: 15; J gene: TRBJ2-1; clone size: -; CDR3 DNA: TGTGCCAGCAGCTCAGACATAGCGGCCTACAATGAGCAGTTCTTC; CDR3 protein: CASSSDIAAYNEQFF
V gene: TRBV9; D gene: -; CDR3 length: 14; J gene: TRBJ2-3; clone size: -; CDR3 DNA: TGTGCCAGCAGCTCCGGGGGCCGCACAGATACGCAGTATTTT; CDR3 protein: CASSSGGRTDTQYF
V gene: TRBV4-1; D gene: TRBD2; CDR3 length: 15; J gene: TRBJ2-1; clone size: -; CDR3 DNA: TGCGCCAGCAGCCAAGATACCGGGGGGATCAATGAGCAGTTCTTC; CDR3 protein: CASSQDTGGINEQFF
V gene: TRBV6-1; D gene: TRBD1; CDR3 length: 16; J gene: TRBJ1-1; clone size: -; CDR3 DNA: TGTGCCAGCAGTGAACAATGGGGGACAGGGAACACTGAAGCTTTCTTT; CDR3 protein: CASSEQWGTGNTEAFF
V gene: TRBV11-2; D gene: TRBD2; CDR3 length: 18; J gene: TRBJ2-2; clone size: -; CDR3 DNA: TGTGCCAGCAGCGCATCGACAGGGCTAGCGGGGGGTGACGGGGAGCTGTTTTTT; CDR3 protein: CASSASTGLAGGDGELFF
V gene: TRBV29-1; D gene: -; CDR3 length: 11; J gene: TRBJ1-1; clone size: -; CDR3 DNA: TGCAGCGTTGCTGAGAACACTGAAGCTTTCTTT; CDR3 protein: CSVAENTEAFF